This TCR beta chain was sequenced for a study of shared clonotypes between healthy human individuals. The overall study: Three plates were used per donor for CD4 naive, three for CD4 memory, two for CD8 naive and one for CD8 memory. Whole-study findings and limits: Represented diversity, genetic and exposure-history alike, was limited by few donors. The study generally estimated greater richness for naive than memory subsets.

Sequencing used immunoSEQ multiplex PCR; TCRdb keeps in-frame clones, though not all of them. This sample has roughly 2,500,000 clones; approximately 94% occur once, and the top ten carry roughly 0.36%. Points on this clone: Its antigen is undetermined.

Healthy HIV-negative adults without recent acute infections or vaccinations served as donors. This sequence originates from a man aged 18 to 30 in good health. Some clones in this sample may be carry-over from other donors' samples. The sequencing sample was made of naive CD4+ T cells from PBMCs. Sample subset: CD45RA+ positively selected.

In DNA form, the CDR3 reads TGTGCCAGCAGCCCCGATCGGGGGGCCACAGATACGCAGTATTTT. Encoded protein: CASSPDRGATDTQYF. The chain has TRBV7-2 and TRBJ2-3; TRBD2 is a possible D gene (7 bases). Trimming took off 5 bases at V and 2 bases at J, with 14 bases between the two ends. The CDR3 is 15 residues long. Looked up from germline, CDR1 is SGHTA and CDR2 is FQGNSA.